Described below is a single T cell receptor (beta chain) sequence and its context. The antigen remains unidentified. These data belong to a study of beta chain features in type 1 diabetes. Study conclusions and caveats: Shorter TCRB CDR3s, moderately but significantly so, were found in Type 1 diabetes patients in all four CD4+ subsets.

This CDR3 spans 13 amino acids. V lost 6 bases and J 8 bases, leaving 16 bases between the germline ends. Germline CDR1 reads SGHVS; CDR2 reads FQNEAQ. The investigators reverse transcribed all of the isolated RNA, so they sequenced expressed TCRB transcripts. The data were produced by immunoSEQ multiplex PCR, yet TCRdb's version contains in-frame clones alone and is incomplete. This sample yields about 350,000 clones, of which around a fifth are seen a single time; 0.044% belongs to the top ten. This receptor was obtained from a woman between 18 and 29 years old in good health. Sequenced: naive CD4+ T cells from blood. This chain connects TRBV7-8 to TRBJ1-2; D is possibly TRBD1 (6 bases). The CDR3 sequence: CASRFNTGTGYTF. The CDR3 DNA reads as TGTGCCAGCAGATTTAATACAGGGACGGGCTACACCTTC.